Below are 8 T cell receptor beta chains sequenced from a single sample in a study of blood T cell repertoires in COVID-19. Data came from immunoSEQ multiplex PCR; TCRdb stores just in-frame clones and leaves some out. The sample has around 160,000 clones; 80% to 90% are singletons. Sequencing was carried out using peripheral blood. These receptors all stem from a woman aged 55-70 years with COVID-19, enrolled during active disease.

The V call is TRBV30, the J call TRBJ1-1; a weak D match, TRBD1 (5 bases). The germline V gene encodes CDR1 GTSNPN and CDR2 SVGIG (reference sequence). V lost 2 bases and J 4 bases, leaving 11 bases between the germline ends. This CDR3 has 13 residues. The CDR3 sequence is CAWSKGMGTEAFF. Written as DNA, the CDR3 is TGTGCCTGGAGTAAGGGGATGGGCACTGAAGCTTTCTTT.

The V call is TRBV6-5, the J call TRBJ1-2; TRBD1 aligns across 12 bases. The V segment lost 6 bases and the J segment 5 bases; nucleotides outside the gene matches: 7. Germline V gene data show CDR1 as MNHEY and CDR2 as SVGAGI. This CDR3 is built from 15 residues. In nucleotides, the CDR3 is TGTGCCAGCAGGGAGGGACAGGGGGCCTCTTATGGCTACACCTTC. This translates into CASREGQGASYGYTF.

V is TRBV18 and J is TRBJ1-3, with D possibly matching TRBD1 (6 bases). V was shortened by 4 bases and J by 3 bases, with 13 bases between the two germline ends. CDR3 size: 15 residues. Germline CDR1 reads KGHSH; CDR2 reads LQKENI. The CDR3 reads CASSLIQGNGNTIYF. The CDR3 DNA is TGTGCCAGCTCACTAATACAGGGAAATGGAAACACCATATATTTT.

The table lists this clone with many counts. The chain employs TRBV6-5 and TRBJ1-1, with TRBD1 as a possible D gene (5 bases). Germline CDR1 is MNHEY and CDR2 is SVGAGI. The CDR3 spans 13 residues. V lost 7 bases and J 5 bases, leaving 14 bases between the germline ends. CDR3 loop: CASTAGGGTEAFF. The CDR3 DNA sequence: TGTGCCAGCACCGCTGGGGGGGGAACTGAAGCTTTCTTT.

The chain recombines TRBV13 with TRBJ2-5; 11 nucleotides agree with TRBD2. CDR3 length equals 14 residues. The V segment lost 3 bases and the J segment 5 bases; nucleotides outside the gene matches: 2. Per the germline V gene, CDR1 is PRHDT and CDR2 is FYEKMQ (reference sequence). The CDR3 spells CASSFTSGGETQYF. The CDR3 region has the DNA TGTGCCAGCAGCTTTACTAGCGGGGGTGAGACCCAGTACTTC.

The rearrangement links TRBV5-1 to TRBJ2-1, with 8 nucleotides matching TRBD2. V lost 5 bases to trimming and J lost 6 bases; unmatched junction nucleotides: 10. The CDR3 has 15 amino acids. Germline V CDR1 and CDR2: SGHRS, YFSETQ. As DNA, the CDR3 is TGCGCCAGCAGGCCCCCTGGCGGGGGGCGCAATGAGCAGTTCTTC. Protein sequence: CASRPPGGGRNEQFF.

The chain carries TRBV3-1 (or the pseudogene TRBV3-2) and TRBJ2-1; 11 nucleotides line up with TRBD2. CDR3 size: 15 residues. V shed 8 bases and J 8 bases; nucleotides not matched to a gene: 11. Germline lookup yields CDR1 LGHDT and CDR2 YNNKEL (reference sequence). The CDR3 region has the DNA TGTGCCAGCGGGGCTATAGCGGGGGGGATGGATGAGCAGTTCTTC. As protein: CASGAIAGGMDEQFF.

This chain links TRBV28 with TRBJ1-1; D is ambiguous. CDR3 length: 13 residues. The V end was cut by 5 bases, the J end by 8 bases, with 15 bases between. Germline assignment: CDR1 MDHEN and CDR2 SYDVKM. CDR3 nucleotide sequence: TGTGCCAGCAGTCCACCCGACATGTCCGAAGCTTTCTTT. It specifies CASSPPDMSEAFF. Variable domain in full (rest from reference TRBV28 and TRBJ1-1): DVKVTQSSRYLVKRTGEKVFLECVQDMDHENMFWYRQDPGLGLRLIYFSYDVKMKEKGDIPEGYSVSREKKERFSLILESASTNQTSMYLCASSPPDMSEAFFGQGTRLTVV.